This entry lists 31 T cell receptor beta chains sequenced from one sample in a study of memory CD4+ T cells and cytomegalovirus serostatus. Single viable CD3+CD4+CD8-CD45RO+ cells were sorted as the memory CD4+ T cells. Using immunoSEQ multiplex PCR, the repertoire was profiled, and TCRdb retains in-frame clones only, with some absent. This sample has about 61,000 clones, with less than 85% found just once. The sequenced sample consisted of memory CD4+ T cells from blood. These receptors all come from an adult in good health and CMV-seronegative. Some clones in this sample may be carry-over from other donors' samples.

By frequency in the sample, this clone is medium-sized. The chain has TRBV27 and TRBJ2-7, with 7 bases matching TRBD1. This CDR3 has 14 residues. Germline CDR1 reads MNHEY; CDR2 reads SMNVEV (reference sequence). J lost 0 bases, V lost 10 bases, and 9 bases had no gene match. The CDR3: CATKLTGNSYEQYF. The CDR3 DNA reads TGTGCCACCAAACTGACAGGGAACTCCTACGAGCAGTACTTC.

The rearrangement joins TRBV7-9 to TRBJ1-5; maybe TRBD1 (5 bases). The CDR3 runs 14 residues. Germline V gene sequence: CDR1 SEHNR, CDR2 FQNEAQ (reference sequence). Trimming removed 6 bases at V and 0 bases at J, with 9 bases between. The CDR3 sequence: CASSLRDSNQPQHF. The CDR3, as DNA: TGTGCCAGCAGTCTCAGGGATAGCAATCAGCCCCAGCATTTT. The variable domain in full, completed from reference TRBV7-9 and TRBJ1-5, reads DTGVSQNPRHKITKRGQNVTFRCDPISEHNRLYWYRQTLGQGPEFLTYFQNEAQLEKSRLLSDRFSAERPKGSFSTLEIQRTEQGDSAMYLCASSLRDSNQPQHFGDGTRLSIL.

The rearrangement links TRBV25-1 to TRBJ2-1; D might be TRBD2 (6 bases). Germline loops: CDR1 MGHDK, CDR2 SYGVNS. The CDR3 length is 16 residues. The V end was cut by 2 bases, the J end by 5 bases, with 16 bases between. CDR3 nucleotide sequence: TGTGCCAGCAGTGAACTCTGGGAGGTAAAAGACAATGAGCAGTTCTTC. Amino acids: CASSELWEVKDNEQFF. The variable domain in full, with the rest retrieved from reference TRBV25-1 and TRBJ2-1, is EADIYQTPRYLVIGTGKKITLECSQTMGHDKMYWYQQDPGMELHLIHYSYGVNSTEKGDLSSESTVSRIRTEHFPLTLESARPSHTSQYLCASSELWEVKDNEQFFGPGTRLTVL.

This chain links TRBV11-2 with TRBJ1-2; a possible D gene is TRBD1 (6 bases). The germline gives CDR1 SGHAT, CDR2 FQNNGV. The CDR3 extends over 15 amino acids. V was pared by 4 bases and J by 4 bases, with 16 bases between. The CDR3 here is CASSSRLSRGYGYTF. The CDR3 DNA sequence: TGTGCCAGCAGCTCTAGACTAAGCAGGGGCTATGGCTACACCTTC.

This clone was seen a few times. The gene calls are TRBV18 and TRBJ2-4, with D perhaps given as TRBD1 or TRBD2 (5 bases each). The germline V and J ends were trimmed by 2 bases and 3 bases, with 20 bases remaining between them. CDR3 length: 18 residues. Per germline, CDR1 KGHSH and CDR2 LQKENI. CDR3 DNA sequence: TGTGCCAGCTCACCATCCCAGGTTGGGACGGGCGGCAAAAACATTCAGTACTTC. It is translated as CASSPSQVGTGGKNIQYF.

This clone was recorded once. V and J are TRBV29-1 and TRBJ1-1; 9 positions match TRBD1. CDR3 length equals 15 residues. V was pared by 6 bases and J by 4 bases, with 12 bases of the junction left unmatched. CDR1 and CDR2 (germline): SQVTM, ANQGSEA. The CDR3 bases are TGCAGCGTGCGGACAGGGGTGGATGGGGGCACTGAAGCTTTCTTT. Amino acids: CSVRTGVDGGTEAFF.

This rearrangement joins TRBV5-8 to TRBJ2-2; 10 nucleotides match TRBD1. CDR1 and CDR2 (germline): SGHTS, YDEGEE. The CDR3 contains 18 residues. J gave up 0 bases and V 3 bases, and 8 bases lay outside the gene matches. The CDR3 loop reads CASSSSTGQGANTGELFF. The CDR3 coding sequence is TGTGCCAGCAGCTCCTCCACCGGACAGGGGGCGAACACCGGGGAGCTGTTTTTT.

This clone came up a few times. The gene calls are TRBV6-1 and TRBJ1-1, with unresolved D. The ends were cut back, 5 bases at V and 1 base at J, with 11 bases in the middle. The CDR3 is 14 amino acids. Germline lookup yields CDR1 MNHNS and CDR2 SASEGT. The CDR3 DNA sequence: TGTGCCAGCAGTACAATCCCGGGGAACACTGAAGCTTTCTTT. Translated, it gives CASSTIPGNTEAFF.

This clone is labeled medium-sized. The rearrangement uses TRBV7-8 and TRBJ2-3, with a possible D match to TRBD1 (6 bases). Trimming cost V 1 base and J 4 bases, with 9 bases left between them. CDR3 length: 14 amino acids. Germline CDR1 is SGHVS and CDR2 is FQNEAQ. The DNA for the CDR3 is TGTGCCAGCAGCTTAGACAGGGCGGCAGATACGCAGTATTTT. This sequence encodes CASSLDRAADTQYF. Full variable domain (remainder filled in from reference TRBV7-8 and TRBJ2-3): GAGVSQSPRYKVAKRGQDVALRCDPISGHVSLFWYQQALGQGPEFLTYFQNEAQLDKSGLPSDRFFAERPEGSVSTLKIQRTQQEDSAVYLCASSLDRAADTQYFGPGTRLTVL.

V gene TRBV28 combines with J gene TRBJ1-1; D not resolved. The CDR3 consists of 12 residues. V was clipped by 6 bases and J by 3 bases, with 8 bases between them. CDR1 is MDHEN and CDR2 is SYDVKM in the germline V gene. CDR3 in amino acids: CASRDGHTEAFF. In DNA, the CDR3 is TGTGCCAGCAGGGATGGCCACACTGAAGCTTTCTTT.

The chain couples TRBV5-1 to TRBJ2-1, with TRBD2 identical over 13 bases. V was clipped by 2 bases and J by 8 bases; unmatched bases: 4. This CDR3 contains 15 residues. Germline assignment: CDR1 SGHRS and CDR2 YFSETQ. For the CDR3, the DNA is TGCGCCAGCAGCTTCGGACTAGCGGGAGTAGATGAGCAGTTCTTC. Translated, it gives CASSFGLAGVDEQFF. Drawing the rest from reference TRBV5-1 and TRBJ2-1, the complete variable domain is KAGVTQTPRYLIKTRGQQVTLSCSPISGHRSVSWYQQTPGQGLQFLFEYFSETQRNKGNFPGRFSGRQFSNSRSEMNVSTLELGDSALYLCASSFGLAGVDEQFFGPGTRLTVL.

The chain carries TRBV6-5 and TRBJ1-5; the D is unclear. The CDR3 has 13 amino acids. Per germline, CDR1 MNHEY and CDR2 SVGAGI. The ends were cut back, 2 bases at V and 3 bases at J, with 5 bases in the middle. Here the CDR3 DNA reads TGTGCCAGCAGTTACGTATTCAATCAGCCCCAGCATTTT. Translating it yields CASSYVFNQPQHF.

V gene TRBV7-2 combines with J gene TRBJ1-1; D remains ambiguous. Germline V gene data show CDR1 as SGHTA and CDR2 as FQGNSA. There are 13 residues in the CDR3. The V end lost 5 bases, the J end lost 6 bases, and 13 bases lay between the germline ends. CDR3: CASSTPGGAEAFF. In nucleotides, the CDR3 is TGTGCCAGCAGCACCCCGGGTGGGGCTGAAGCTTTCTTT.

The V and J genes are TRBV29-1 and TRBJ2-5, with a tentative D call TRBD2 (6 bases). Trimming took 0 bases from V and 6 from J, leaving 11 bases between them. CDR1 is SQVTM, CDR2 ANQGSEA, per germline. The length of the CDR3 is 13 residues. In nucleotides, the CDR3 is TGCAGCGTTGAAGATGCAGGGAGGAAGACCCAGTACTTC. The encoded protein is CSVEDAGRKTQYF.

V gene TRBV10-3 combines with J gene TRBJ2-3; TRBD2 matches at 13 bases. Germline trimming cut 11 bases from V and 5 bases from J; bases unmatched to any gene: 4. The germline V gene has CDR1 ENHRY and CDR2 SYGVKD. CDR3 length: 13 residues. CDR3 nucleotide sequence: TGTGCCTCCGGACTAGCGGGAGAAGATACGCAGTATTTT. Translated: CASGLAGEDTQYF.

The chain links TRBV18 to TRBJ1-3; D possibly corresponds to TRBD1 (5 bases). CDR1 is KGHSH and CDR2 is LQKENI in the germline V gene. V was pared by 2 bases and J by 6 bases, with 11 bases between. CDR3 length: 14 amino acids. The CDR3 here is CASSPFDSTNTIYF. The CDR3 region has the DNA TGTGCCAGCTCACCATTTGACAGCACAAACACCATATATTTT.

J is TRBJ2-5 and V is TRBV15, with 9 bases matching TRBD2. The CDR3 is made up of 18 amino acids. Germline CDR1 is LNHNV and CDR2 is YYDKDF (reference sequence). Germline trimming cut 2 bases from V and 5 bases from J; bases unmatched to any gene: 15. Here the CDR3 reads CATSRRQSSGIRRETQYF. CDR3 nucleotide sequence: TGTGCCACCAGCAGACGACAATCTAGCGGGATTCGCCGGGAGACCCAGTACTTC.

V gene TRBV7-9 combines with J gene TRBJ1-1, with TRBD1 as a possible D gene (6 bases). V lost 3 bases to trimming and J lost 1 base, with 12 bases between them. In germline, CDR1 is SEHNR, CDR2 FQNEAQ (reference sequence). The CDR3 covers 15 residues. DNA for the CDR3: TGTGCCAGCAGCTTTGGGGGGGCGAGGAACACTGAAGCTTTCTTT. The encoded protein is CASSFGGARNTEAFF.

J is TRBJ1-4 and V is TRBV9; D is perhaps TRBD1 (5 bases). Trimming cost V 1 base and J 7 bases, with 14 bases left between them. The CDR3 contains 15 residues. The germline V gene has CDR1 SGDLS and CDR2 YYNGEE. The CDR3 DNA sequence: TGTGCCAGCAGCGTATATGCGGGACGGGGTGAAAAACTGTTTTTT. Protein sequence: CASSVYAGRGEKLFF.

The chain recombines TRBV6-5 with TRBJ1-2; 8 nucleotides line up with TRBD1. This CDR3 contains 15 residues. From germline, CDR1 is MNHEY and CDR2 SVGAGI. V lost 7 bases, J lost 4 bases, and 11 bases stayed unmatched. CDR3 nucleotide sequence: TGTGCCAGCATCTTCCGACAGGGGTACCCCTATGGCTACACCTTC. Protein sequence: CASIFRQGYPYGYTF.

This clone is categorized as medium-sized. The rearrangement uses TRBV19 and TRBJ1-1; D uncertain. CDR3 length: 16 residues. The V end was cut by 3 bases, the J end by 0 bases, with 14 bases between. From germline, CDR1 is LNHDA and CDR2 SQIVND (reference sequence). The CDR3 loop reads CASSINAGRMNTEAFF. The CDR3 region has the DNA TGTGCCAGTAGTATTAATGCGGGCAGGATGAACACTGAAGCTTTCTTT.

This clone was seen once. The chain recombines TRBV6-5 with TRBJ2-3; D possibly corresponds to TRBD2 (6 bases). Trimming stripped 6 bases from V and 4 bases from J, with 14 bases between. The germline V gene encodes CDR1 MNHEY and CDR2 SVGAGI. There are 14 residues in the CDR3. The CDR3 reads CASRRDPGADTQYF. Here the CDR3 DNA reads TGTGCCAGCAGGCGGGACCCCGGGGCAGATACGCAGTATTTT.

The V gene is TRBV19, the J gene TRBJ2-1, with D unclear. CDR1 is LNHDA and CDR2 is SQIVND in the germline V gene (reference sequence). The CDR3 spans 15 residues. The V end lost 3 bases, the J end lost 6 bases, and 15 bases lay between the germline ends. The CDR3 region is CASSILARSGNEQFF. In nucleotides, the CDR3 is TGTGCCAGTAGTATTCTGGCCAGGTCGGGCAATGAGCAGTTCTTC.

The chain employs TRBV7-9 and TRBJ1-4; D uncertain. The germline CDR1 and CDR2 sequences are SEHNR and FQNEAQ (reference sequence). V lost 3 bases and J 7 bases, leaving 15 bases between the germline ends. CDR3 size: 15 residues. As DNA, the CDR3 is TGTGCCAGCAGCTTTGGGGTCGGTTCGGGTGAAAAACTGTTTTTT. Amino acid sequence: CASSFGVGSGEKLFF. The variable domain in full, with the rest retrieved from reference TRBV7-9 and TRBJ1-4, is DTGVSQNPRHKITKRGQNVTFRCDPISEHNRLYWYRQTLGQGPEFLTYFQNEAQLEKSRLLSDRFSAERPKGSFSTLEIQRTEQGDSAMYLCASSFGVGSGEKLFFGSGTQLSVL.

V gene TRBV10-1 combines with J gene TRBJ2-7, with 10 bases matching TRBD2. The V segment lost 2 bases and the J segment 3 bases; nucleotides outside the gene matches: 1. CDR1 and CDR2 (germline): WNHNN, SYGVQD (reference sequence). The CDR3 loop spans 14 amino acids. CDR3: CASSERLAGYEQYF. The CDR3 nucleotides are TGCGCCAGCAGTGAGAGACTAGCGGGCTACGAGCAGTACTTC.

The CDR3 DNA reads TGTGCCAGCAGTGAAGCCCTTGGGAGCGGGAGGACCGGGGAGCTGTTTTTT. Translation gives CASSEALGSGRTGELFF. The rearrangement uses TRBV2 and TRBJ2-2, with 9 bases fitting TRBD2. CDR1 and CDR2 (germline): SNHLY, FYNNEI. The junction had 7 bases not matched to a gene; V was cut back by 0 bases and J by 5 bases. This CDR3 contains 17 residues.

The chain links TRBV28 to TRBJ2-1; TRBD2 might be the D (7 bases). CDR1 and CDR2 from the germline V gene are MDHEN and SYDVKM. Trimming took off 3 bases at V and 0 bases at J, with 12 bases between the two ends. The CDR3 is 16 amino acids. The DNA of the CDR3 is TGTGCCAGCAGTTTGGGGGGGCCGAGCTCCTACAATGAGCAGTTCTTC. Protein product: CASSLGGPSSYNEQFF. The variable domain in full, with the rest retrieved from reference TRBV28 and TRBJ2-1, is DVKVTQSSRYLVKRTGEKVFLECVQDMDHENMFWYRQDPGLGLRLIYFSYDVKMKEKGDIPEGYSVSREKKERFSLILESASTNQTSMYLCASSLGGPSSYNEQFFGPGTRLTVL.

The V and J genes are TRBV5-4 and TRBJ2-2, with 7 bases aligning to TRBD2. Germline CDR1 SGHNT, CDR2 YYREEE (reference sequence). This CDR3 has 16 residues. Losses at the gene ends were 1 base for V and 6 bases for J; bases not matched to a gene: 9. The CDR3 nucleotides read TGTGCCAGCAGCTTGATGGGCGGGAGTCGTGCCGGGGAGCTGTTTTTT. Translation: CASSLMGGSRAGELFF.

There are a few counts of this clone. The V gene is TRBV21-1, the J gene TRBJ2-1; TRBD2, the table's D call, was not compared with the DNA. TRBV21-1 is assigned pseudogene status. The CDR3 runs to 16 residues. CDR3 amino acids: CASSKSGEGEENEQFF. CDR3 DNA: TGTGCCAGCAGCAAAAGTGGGGAGGGTGAAGAAAATGAGCAGTTCTTC.

The chain recombines TRBV9 with TRBJ1-4; D is uncertain. The CDR3 runs 15 residues. V was shortened by 0 bases and J by 4 bases, with 10 bases between the two germline ends. Germline V lookup: CDR1 SGDLS, CDR2 YYNGEE. The CDR3 DNA sequence: TGTGCCAGCAGCGTAGGGCGGGTTCTTAATGAAAAACTGTTTTTT. Translation: CASSVGRVLNEKLFF. Full variable domain (missing parts from reference TRBV9 and TRBJ1-4): DSGVTQTPKHLITATGQRVTLRCSPRSGDLSVYWYQQSLDQGLQFLIQYYNGEERAKGNILERFSAQQFPDLHSELNLSSLELGDSALYFCASSVGRVLNEKLFFGSGTQLSVL.

CDR3 coding DNA: TGTGCCAGCAGTGACCCAGGACAGGGGGCTCCCTACGAGCAGTACTTC. Protein product: CASSDPGQGAPYEQYF. The V and J genes are TRBV6-1 and TRBJ2-7; 11 nucleotides match TRBD1. This CDR3 is 16 amino acids long. The germline V gene has CDR1 MNHNS and CDR2 SASEGT. V was clipped by 3 bases and J by 2 bases; unmatched bases: 6.